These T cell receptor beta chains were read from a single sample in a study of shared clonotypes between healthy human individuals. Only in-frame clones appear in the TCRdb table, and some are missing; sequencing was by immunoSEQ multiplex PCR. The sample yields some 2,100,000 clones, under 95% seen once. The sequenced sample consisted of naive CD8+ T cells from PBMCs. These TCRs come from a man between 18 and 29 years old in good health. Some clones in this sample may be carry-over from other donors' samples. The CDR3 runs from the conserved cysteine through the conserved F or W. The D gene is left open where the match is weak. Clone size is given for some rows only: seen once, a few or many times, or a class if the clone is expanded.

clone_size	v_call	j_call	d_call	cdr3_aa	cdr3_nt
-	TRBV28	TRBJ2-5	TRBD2	CASSLGLGTSGLQETQYF	TGTGCCAGCAGTTTGGGTCTTGGGACTAGCGGTCTTCAAGAGACCCAGTACTTC
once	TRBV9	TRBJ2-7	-	CASSDGRDGEQYF	TGTGCCAGCAGCGACGGGCGGGACGGCGAGCAGTACTTC
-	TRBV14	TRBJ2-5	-	CASSPSRRETQYF	TGTGCCAGCAGCCCCTCGCGTAGAGAGACCCAGTACTTC
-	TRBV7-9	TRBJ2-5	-	CASSLVGQQETQYF	TGTGCCAGCAGCTTAGTAGGACAGCAAGAGACCCAGTACTTC
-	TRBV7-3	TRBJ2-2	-	CASSSITTGISGELFF	TGTGCCAGCAGCTCAATAACTACAGGGATCTCCGGGGAGCTGTTTTTT
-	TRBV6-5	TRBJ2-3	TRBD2	CASSYQPGGLPDTQYF	TGTGCCAGCAGTTATCAACCGGGAGGGCTCCCAGATACGCAGTATTTT
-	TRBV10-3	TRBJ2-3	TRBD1	CAISDTGGSTDTQYF	TGTGCCATCAGTGATACAGGGGGGTCCACAGATACGCAGTATTTT
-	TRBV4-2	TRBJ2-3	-	CASSQDTRDLSDTQYF	TGTGCCAGCAGCCAAGATACCCGGGATCTTTCAGATACGCAGTATTTT
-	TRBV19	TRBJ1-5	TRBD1	CASSIEVTGYQPQHF	TGTGCCAGTAGTATAGAGGTGACAGGGTATCAGCCCCAGCATTTT
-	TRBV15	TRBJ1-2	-	CATSPANSYIYGYTF	TGTGCCACCTCCCCGGCGAACAGTTACATCTATGGCTACACCTTC
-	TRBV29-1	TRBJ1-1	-	CSALGGWGNTEAFF	TGCAGCGCCCTCGGCGGATGGGGGAACACTGAAGCTTTCTTT
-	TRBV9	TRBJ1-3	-	CASSGSSRSLDGTKYSGNTIYF	TGTGCCAGCAGCGGATCAAGTAGGTCCCTAGACGGAACCAAATACTCTGGAAACACCATATATTTT
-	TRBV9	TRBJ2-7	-	CASSGHNYEQYF	TGTGCCAGCAGCGGACACAACTACGAGCAGTACTTC
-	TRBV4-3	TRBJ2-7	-	CASSQMVGGGYEQYF	TGCGCCAGCAGCCAAATGGTAGGGGGGGGCTACGAGCAGTACTTC
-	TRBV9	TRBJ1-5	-	CASSEQGVNQPQHF	TGTGCCAGCAGCGAGCAAGGGGTGAATCAGCCCCAGCATTTT
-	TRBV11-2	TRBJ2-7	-	CASSSGPLYEQYF	TGTGCCAGCAGCTCCGGGCCGCTATACGAGCAGTACTTC
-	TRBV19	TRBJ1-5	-	CASSIWGSNQPQHF	TGTGCCAGTAGTATCTGGGGTAGCAATCAGCCCCAGCATTTT
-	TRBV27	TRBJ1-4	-	CASSFGGKLFF	TGTGCCAGCAGTTTCGGGGGAAAACTGTTTTTT
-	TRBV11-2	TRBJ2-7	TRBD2	CASSPSGVKPYEQYF	TGTGCCAGCAGCCCCAGCGGGGTAAAACCGTACGAGCAGTACTTC
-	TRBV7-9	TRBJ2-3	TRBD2	CASSLLTSGTDTQYF	TGTGCCAGCAGCCTACTTACTAGCGGCACAGATACGCAGTATTTT
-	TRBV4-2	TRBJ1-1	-	CASSLSEDGNTEAFF	TGTGCCAGCAGCCTCTCAGAGGACGGTAACACTGAAGCTTTCTTT
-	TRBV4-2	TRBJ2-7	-	CASSQVRWELGPGEQYF	TGTGCCAGCAGCCAAGTTCGGTGGGAGTTAGGACCTGGCGAGCAGTACTTC
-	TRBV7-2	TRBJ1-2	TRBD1	CASSFKGQYGYTF	TGTGCCAGCAGCTTTAAGGGACAGTATGGCTACACCTTC
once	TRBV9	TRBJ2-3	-	CASSVFSAKDTQYF	TGTGCCAGCAGCGTATTCTCGGCTAAAGATACGCAGTATTTT
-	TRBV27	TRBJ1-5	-	CASSLSGGNQPQHF	TGTGCCAGCAGTTTATCGGGCGGGAATCAGCCCCAGCATTTT
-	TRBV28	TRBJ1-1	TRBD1	CASSLLDRANTEAFF	TGTGCCAGCAGTTTGTTGGACAGGGCAAACACTGAAGCTTTCTTT
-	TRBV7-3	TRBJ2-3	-	CASSSISTDTQYF	TGTGCCAGCAGCTCCATTAGCACAGATACGCAGTATTTT
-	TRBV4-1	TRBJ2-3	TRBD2	CASSRLEGLAGGTDTQYF	TGCGCCAGCAGCCGCCTTGAGGGACTAGCGGGAGGGACAGATACGCAGTATTTT
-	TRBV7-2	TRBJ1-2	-	CASSLKDNYGYTF	TGTGCCAGCAGTCTAAAGGATAACTATGGCTACACCTTC
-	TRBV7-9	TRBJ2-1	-	CASSPGVATDNEQFF	TGTGCCAGCAGCCCCGGAGTAGCCACGGACAATGAGCAGTTCTTC
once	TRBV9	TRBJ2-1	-	CASSVGSGVSYNEQFF	TGTGCCAGCAGCGTGGGGTCGGGAGTCTCCTACAATGAGCAGTTCTTC
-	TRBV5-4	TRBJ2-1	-	CASSLSTPPNEQFF	TGTGCCAGCAGCTTGAGTACCCCACCCAATGAGCAGTTCTTC
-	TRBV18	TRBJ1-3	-	CASSPPTGNTIYF	TGTGCCAGCTCACCACCCACGGGAAACACCATATATTTT
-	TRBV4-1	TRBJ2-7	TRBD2	CASSQDRESGGLYF	TGCGCCAGCAGCCAAGATCGGGAGTCGGGGGGTCTGTACTTC
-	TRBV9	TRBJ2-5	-	CASSGSGKVGETQYF	TGTGCCAGCAGCGGCTCAGGGAAGGTCGGCGAGACCCAGTACTTC
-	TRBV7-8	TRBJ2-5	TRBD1	CASSLDRGWETQYF	TGTGCCAGCAGCTTAGACAGGGGGTGGGAGACCCAGTACTTC
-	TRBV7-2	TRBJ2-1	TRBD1	CASKRRGLAGHEQFF	TGTGCCAGCAAACGAAGGGGGCTTGCCGGCCATGAGCAGTTCTTC
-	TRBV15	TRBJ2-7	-	CATSRDRHSYEQYF	TGTGCCACCAGCAGAGATCGACACAGCTACGAGCAGTACTTC
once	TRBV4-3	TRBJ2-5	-	CASSQDGEETQYF	TGCGCCAGCAGCCAAGATGGGGAAGAGACCCAGTACTTC
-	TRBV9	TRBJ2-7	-	CASSAAPNYEQYF	TGTGCCAGCAGCGCGGCTCCAAACTACGAGCAGTACTTC
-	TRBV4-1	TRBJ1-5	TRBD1	CASSQGHRGNQPQHF	TGCGCCAGCAGCCAAGGTCACAGGGGGAATCAGCCCCAGCATTTT
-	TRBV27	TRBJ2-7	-	CASSLKGQNEQYF	TGTGCCAGCAGTTTAAAGGGCCAGAACGAGCAGTACTTC
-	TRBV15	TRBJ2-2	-	CATSREQTANTGELFF	TGTGCCACCAGCAGAGAACAGACCGCGAACACCGGGGAGCTGTTTTTT
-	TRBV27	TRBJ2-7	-	CASSLGQGRYEQYF	TGTGCCAGCAGTTTAGGCCAGGGACGCTACGAGCAGTACTTC
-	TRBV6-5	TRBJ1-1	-	CASSYGGENTEAFF	TGTGCCAGCAGTTACGGTGGTGAGAACACTGAAGCTTTCTTT
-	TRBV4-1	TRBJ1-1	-	CASSQVKSAYIGNTEAFF	TGCGCCAGCAGCCAAGTGAAGTCGGCCTACATAGGGAACACTGAAGCTTTCTTT
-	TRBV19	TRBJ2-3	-	CASSIGAGLRTDTQYF	TGTGCCAGTAGTATAGGGGCCGGTCTGCGCACAGATACGCAGTATTTT
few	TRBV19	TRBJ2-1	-	CASSSGTALYNEQFF	TGTGCCAGTAGTAGTGGGACGGCGCTCTACAATGAGCAGTTCTTC
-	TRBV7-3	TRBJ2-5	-	CASSFFGGETQYF	TGTGCCAGCAGTTTTTTTGGGGGGGAGACCCAGTACTTC
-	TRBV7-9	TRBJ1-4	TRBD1	CASSLDWTGQEKLFF	TGTGCCAGCAGCTTAGATTGGACAGGGCAAGAAAAACTGTTTTTT
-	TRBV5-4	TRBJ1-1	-	CASVTADTEAFF	TGTGCCAGCGTGACGGCGGACACTGAAGCTTTCTTT
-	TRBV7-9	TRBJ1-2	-	CASRGDARDYGYTF	TGTGCCAGCAGAGGCGATGCGCGAGACTATGGCTACACCTTC
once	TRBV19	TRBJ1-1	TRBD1	CASSPGAGGDGFF	TGTGCCAGTAGTCCCGGGGCAGGGGGAGACGGTTTCTTT
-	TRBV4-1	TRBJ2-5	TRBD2	CASSLAGAGETQYF	TGCGCCAGCAGCTTAGCGGGAGCGGGAGAGACCCAGTACTTC
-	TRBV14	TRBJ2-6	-	CASSQDYSYIDRTSSGANVLTF	TGTGCCAGCAGCCAAGATTACTCCTATATCGACAGGACCAGCTCTGGGGCCAACGTCCTGACTTTC
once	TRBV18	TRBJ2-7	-	CASSPPGSYEQYF	TGTGCCAGCTCACCCCCCGGGAGCTACGAGCAGTACTTC
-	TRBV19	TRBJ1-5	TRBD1	CASTSDRGFNNQPQHF	TGTGCCAGTACCTCGGACAGGGGGTTCAACAATCAGCCCCAGCATTTT
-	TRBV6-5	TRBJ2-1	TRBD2	CASSLTSGRTNEQFF	TGTGCCAGCAGTCTGACTAGCGGGAGAACCAATGAGCAGTTCTTC
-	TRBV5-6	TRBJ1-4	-	CASSLGSSHEKLFF	TGTGCCAGCAGCTTGGGAAGTTCCCATGAAAAACTGTTTTTT